This is a list of T cell receptor beta chains from one sample in a study of STAT5B mutations in CD4+ large granular lymphocyte leukemia. Assay used: immunoSEQ multiplex PCR; TCRdb lists only in-frame clones, some missing. The sample has about 32,000 clones, 78% seen once; the top ten hold over 2%. Sequencing was carried out using CD4+ T cells from blood buffy coats. The receptors were sampled from a human donor in good health. The CDR3 runs from the conserved cysteine through the conserved F or W. A D gene is named only where the DNA matches it firmly. Clone size is given for some rows only: seen once, a few or many times, or a class if the clone is expanded.

15	.	TRBV28	once	TRBJ1-3	CASSLSGRFGNTIYF	TGTGCCAGCAGTTTATCTGGCAGGTTTGGAAACACCATATATTTT
15	.	TRBV11-2	.	TRBJ1-6	CASSLAGRGNSPLHF	TGTGCCAGCAGCTTAGCGGGCAGGGGAAATTCACCCCTCCACTTT
15	.	TRBV19	.	TRBJ1-3	CASSRATGTGNTIYF	TGTGCCAGTAGTAGGGCAACGGGGACTGGAAACACCATATATTTT
14	.	TRBV7-9	few	TRBJ1-6	CASSLALENSPLHF	TGTGCCAGCAGCTTAGCCCTAGAAAATTCACCCCTCCACTTT
15	TRBD2	TRBV10-3	.	TRBJ2-3	CAIRGTSASTDTQYF	TGTGCCATCCGTGGAACTAGCGCTAGCACAGATACGCAGTATTTT
14	TRBD1	TRBV6-5	few	TRBJ2-7	CASSPTGGMYEQYF	TGTGCCAGCAGTCCGACAGGGGGCATGTACGAGCAGTACTTC
13	.	TRBV7-3	few	TRBJ1-1	CASSLNRNTEAFF	TGTGCCAGCAGCTTAAACAGGAACACTGAAGCTTTCTTT
14	.	TRBV6-6	once	TRBJ2-5	CASSYSQIQETQYF	TGTGCCAGCAGTTACTCGCAGATTCAAGAGACCCAGTACTTC
15	.	TRBV15	.	TRBJ1-2	CATSREGRANYGYTF	TGTGCCACCAGCAGAGAAGGCCGAGCCAACTATGGCTACACCTTC
15	.	TRBV30	few	TRBJ1-1	CAWGRKGSMNTEAFF	TGTGCCTGGGGGAGGAAGGGCAGCATGAACACTGAAGCTTTCTTT
15	.	TRBV18	.	TRBJ2-2	CASSPLQGNTGELFF	TGTGCCAGCTCACCTTTACAGGGAAATACCGGGGAGCTGTTTTTT
14	.	TRBV2	few	TRBJ1-2	CASSEGYVNYGYTF	TGTGCCAGCAGTGAGGGGTACGTCAACTATGGCTACACCTTC
14	.	TRBV6-1	few	TRBJ1-1	CASSLTTGNTEAFF	TGTGCCAGCAGCCTGACCACGGGAAACACTGAAGCTTTCTTT
17	TRBD1	TRBV4-2	.	TRBJ1-2	CASSQALGQGTNYGYTF	TGTGCCAGCAGCCAAGCTTTGGGACAGGGTACTAACTATGGCTACACCTTC
15	TRBD1	TRBV5-4	once	TRBJ2-7	CASSPHRGPSYEQYF	TGTGCCAGCAGCCCCCACAGGGGCCCCTCCTACGAGCAGTACTTC
13	.	TRBV7-2	few	TRBJ1-6	CASSFYTNSPLHF	TGTGCCAGCAGCTTTTACACTAATTCACCCCTCCACTTT
14	.	TRBV28	.	TRBJ1-5	CASSPRDYNQPQHF	TGTGCCAGCAGCCCCCGGGACTATAATCAGCCCCAGCATTTT
13	TRBD1	TRBV6-6	.	TRBJ2-7	CASISDRGSEQYF	TGTGCCAGCATTAGCGACAGGGGGAGCGAGCAGTACTTC
15	.	TRBV28	.	TRBJ2-7	CASSLIRGATGEQYF	TGTGCCAGCAGTTTAATTCGGGGGGCCACGGGCGAGCAGTACTTC
15	.	TRBV27	.	TRBJ1-1	CASSKFGTGNTEAFF	TGTGCCAGCAGTAAATTCGGGACGGGGAACACTGAAGCTTTCTTT
12	.	TRBV28	.	TRBJ1-2	CASGKAGRGYTF	TGTGCCAGCGGGAAAGCAGGTCGTGGCTACACCTTC
13	.	TRBV11-3	.	TRBJ1-1	CASSFGSDREAFF	TGTGCCAGCAGCTTCGGGTCCGACAGAGAAGCTTTCTTT
11	.	TRBV7-2	.	TRBJ2-1	CASSSYGEQFF	TGTGCCAGCAGCTCGTACGGCGAGCAGTTCTTC
14	.	TRBV28	few	TRBJ2-2	CASSSAAGRGELFF	TGTGCCAGCAGCTCCGCGGCGGGGCGGGGGGAGCTGTTTTTT
13	.	TRBV30	few	TRBJ1-6	CAWTDGGWSPLHF	TGTGCCTGGACCGACGGGGGTTGGTCACCCCTCCACTTT
15	.	TRBV28	.	TRBJ1-2	CASSIGTKTNHGYTF	TGTGCCAGCAGTATCGGGACGAAAACGAATCACGGCTACACCTTC
12	.	TRBV2	.	TRBJ2-7	CASNRDSYEQYF	TGTGCCAGCAATCGGGATTCCTACGAGCAGTACTTC
15	TRBD1	TRBV14	.	TRBJ2-5	CASSPWTGYQETQYF	TGTGCCAGCAGCCCCTGGACAGGTTACCAAGAGACCCAGTACTTC
14	.	TRBV5-1	.	TRBJ2-5	CASNHGGPGETQYF	TGCGCCAGCAACCACGGGGGGCCGGGGGAGACCCAGTACTTC
15	TRBD2	TRBV7-8	.	TRBJ2-5	CASSLEGRGQETQYF	TGTGCCAGCAGCTTAGAGGGGAGGGGCCAAGAGACCCAGTACTTC
14	.	TRBV29-1	few	TRBJ2-3	CSVEEPDSTDTQYF	TGCAGCGTTGAAGAGCCAGACAGCACAGATACGCAGTATTTT
12	.	TRBV27	.	TRBJ2-1	CASKYLSGLEFF	TGTGCCAGCAAATACCTAAGCGGGTTAGAGTTCTTC
14	TRBD1	TRBV6-6	.	TRBJ2-7	CASSTSGQGYEQYF	TGTGCCAGCAGCACTTCCGGACAGGGGTACGAGCAGTACTTC
12	TRBD2	TRBV7-2	.	TRBJ2-1	CASSSPSGNKFF	TGTGCCAGCAGCTCCCCGAGCGGGAATAAGTTCTTC
14	TRBD1	TRBV5-1	.	TRBJ1-5	CASSRTGRNQPQHF	TGCGCCAGCAGCCGGACAGGGAGAAATCAGCCCCAGCATTTT
17	.	TRBV7-9	few	TRBJ1-6	CASSLGAGILGNSPLHF	TGTGCCAGCAGCTTAGGGGCAGGGATCCTTGGAAATTCACCCCTCCACTTT
14	.	TRBV7-8	.	TRBJ2-7	CASSLARGTGQEYF	TGTGCCAGCAGCTTAGCAAGAGGCACAGGGCAGGAGTACTTC
14	TRBD1	TRBV7-3	.	TRBJ2-5	CASSSSRDRETQYF	TGTGCCAGCAGCTCGTCCCGGGACAGGGAGACCCAGTACTTC
16	TRBD1	TRBV18	once	TRBJ1-1	CASSPRATTGRAEAFF	TGTGCCAGCTCACCGCGCGCCACGACAGGGAGGGCTGAAGCTTTCTTT
13	.	TRBV7-9	few	TRBJ1-2	CASSLAREGGYTF	TGTGCCAGCAGCTTAGCCAGGGAGGGAGGCTACACCTTC
16	TRBD2	TRBV7-9	.	TRBJ2-3	CASVGGLAGDLRTQYF	TGTGCCAGCGTGGGGGGCTTAGCGGGGGACCTCCGGACGCAGTATTTT
14	TRBD1	TRBV6-5	.	TRBJ2-7	CASSLLWDSYEQYF	TGTGCCAGCAGCCTACTCTGGGACAGCTACGAGCAGTACTTC
17	TRBD1	TRBV9	.	TRBJ1-1	CASSPLPGTGAATEAFF	TGTGCCAGCAGCCCACTCCCCGGGACAGGGGCGGCCACTGAAGCTTTCTTT
15	.	TRBV6-5	.	TRBJ2-7	CASSLSWQGGYEQYF	TGTGCCAGCAGCCTTTCCTGGCAGGGGGGCTACGAGCAGTACTTC
17	.	TRBV18	once	TRBJ1-4	CASSPQGTELTNEKLFF	TGTGCCAGCTCACCACAAGGGACGGAATTAACTAATGAAAAACTGTTTTTT